What follows is one T cell receptor beta chain and its context. The antigen is unknown. Assay used: immunoSEQ multiplex PCR; TCRdb lists only in-frame clones, some missing. The data hold about 9,800 clones, with 60% to 70% observed a single time. The data were taken from a study of tissue T cells after allogeneic stem cell transplantation. Trimming removed 3 bases from V and 8 bases from J, with 14 bases in between. The CDR3 contains 13 residues. Germline CDR1 reads DFQATT; CDR2 reads SNEGSKA (reference sequence). The study's findings and limits: Shared clones across patients were few; motif clustering revealed tissue-specific shared signatures.

This clonotype was sampled from a male donor aged 60 or over with lung cancer. Sample: tissue from the stomach, taken at autopsy. The V call is TRBV20-1, the J call TRBJ2-1; D ambiguous. CDR3 amino acids: CSASLLTGHEQFF. CDR3 DNA: TGCAGTGCTAGTCTTCTAACTGGGCATGAGCAGTTCTTC.